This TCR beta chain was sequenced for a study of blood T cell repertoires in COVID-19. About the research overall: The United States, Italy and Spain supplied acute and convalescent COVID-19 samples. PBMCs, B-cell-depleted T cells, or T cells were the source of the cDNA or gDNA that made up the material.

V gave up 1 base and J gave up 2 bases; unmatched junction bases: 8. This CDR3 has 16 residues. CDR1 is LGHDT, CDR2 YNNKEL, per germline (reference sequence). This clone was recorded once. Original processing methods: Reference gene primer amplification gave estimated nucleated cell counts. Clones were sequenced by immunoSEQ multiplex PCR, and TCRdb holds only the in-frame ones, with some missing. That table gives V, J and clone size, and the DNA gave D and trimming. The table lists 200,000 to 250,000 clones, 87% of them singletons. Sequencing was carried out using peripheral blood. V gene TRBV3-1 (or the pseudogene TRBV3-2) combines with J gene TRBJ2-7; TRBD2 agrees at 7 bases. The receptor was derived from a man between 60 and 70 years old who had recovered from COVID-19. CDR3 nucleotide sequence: TGTGCCAGCAGCCAAGGTCCAGCGGGGATAGCCTACGAGCAGTACTTC. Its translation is CASSQGPAGIAYEQYF.